This T cell receptor (beta chain) derives from a study of a mutant IDH1 vaccine in newly diagnosed glioma. Assay used: immunoSEQ multiplex PCR; TCRdb lists only in-frame clones, some missing. The table lists over 45,000 clones, 80% of them singletons. Noted time point: week 23, last vaccination. All doses held 300 ug of mutant IDH1 20-mer peptide, with topical imiquimod. There are 18 residues in the CDR3. After removal of 4 bases from V and 1 base from J, the junction contained 12 bases not matched to a gene. The germline V gene encodes CDR1 SGHRS and CDR2 YFSETQ. Comments on this clone: Its matching antigen is unknown.

The sequence came from a man aged 35 to 55 with glioma. Source: PBMCs, taken from a glioma patient whose treatment included an IDH1 peptide vaccine. V usage is TRBV5-1 and J usage is TRBJ2-4, with 9 bases that match TRBD2. CDR3 nucleotide sequence: TGCGCCAGCAGCCTAGGAGGGACTAGCAGGGGGGCCAAAAACATTCAGTACTTC. This codes for CASSLGGTSRGAKNIQYF.